Shown below are 8 T cell receptor beta chains from a single sample sequenced in a study of blood T cell repertoires in COVID-19. Assay used: immunoSEQ multiplex PCR; TCRdb lists only in-frame clones, some missing. The table includes some 500,000 clones, around 90% detected once. Input material: peripheral blood. The receptors come from a woman between 50 and 59 years old with COVID-19, enrolled during active disease.

This rearrangement joins TRBV7-3 to TRBJ2-2, with 7 bases aligning to TRBD1. The CDR3 sequence is 14 residues long. Unmatched junction bases numbered 5, after V lost 4 bases and J lost 6 bases. CDR1 and CDR2 (germline): SGHTA, FQGTGA. The CDR3 region has the DNA TGTGCCAGCAGCTACGGACAGGTCGCCGGGGAGCTGTTTTTT. Residues: CASSYGQVAGELFF.

The rearrangement joins TRBV6-5 to TRBJ1-1; 9 positions agree with TRBD1. The CDR3 contains 14 residues. CDR1 and CDR2 (germline): MNHEY, SVGAGI. V gave up 3 bases and J gave up 4 bases; unmatched junction bases: 3. CDR3 DNA sequence: TGTGCCAGCAGTTATCTGACAGGGGGCACTGAAGCTTTCTTT. Its translation: CASSYLTGGTEAFF.

V is TRBV19 and J is TRBJ1-5, with D uncertain. Trimming removed 7 bases from V and 5 bases from J, with 12 bases in between. The CDR3 has 13 residues. Per the germline V gene, CDR1 is LNHDA and CDR2 is SQIVND (reference sequence). Here the CDR3 reads CASNPTSHQPQHF. The CDR3 DNA sequence: TGTGCCAGTAACCCGACAAGTCATCAGCCCCAGCATTTT.

This clone was recorded only once. The CDR3 region is CAIRPSGDTEAFF. In DNA form, the CDR3 reads TGTGCCATCAGACCGTCCGGGGACACTGAAGCTTTCTTT. The rearrangement joins TRBV6-6 to TRBJ1-1, with D unclear. Per the germline V gene, CDR1 is MNHNY and CDR2 is SVGAGI (reference sequence). Trimming took off 10 bases at V and 3 bases at J, with 15 bases between the two ends. This CDR3 is built from 13 residues.

The chain couples TRBV3-1 (or the pseudogene TRBV3-2) to TRBJ1-3; D gene ambiguous. The CDR3 has 14 amino acids. Germline loops: CDR1 LGHDT, CDR2 YNNKEL (reference sequence). The V end was cut by 8 bases, the J end by 0 bases, with 11 bases between. The CDR3 DNA sequence: TGTGCCAGCGGCAGTGGTCTCTCTGGAAACACCATATATTTT. Encoded protein: CASGSGLSGNTIYF.

V gene TRBV30 combines with J gene TRBJ2-7, with D possibly being TRBD2 (6 bases). CDR3 length equals 13 residues. Germline CDR1 is GTSNPN and CDR2 is SVGIG (reference sequence). Trimming stripped 1 base from V and 6 bases from J, with 13 bases between. CDR3 sequence (DNA): TGTGCCTGGAGTGGGGCGGGATATGGCGAGCAGTACTTC. Protein product: CAWSGAGYGEQYF.

The chain recombines TRBV28 with TRBJ2-7; 9 bases agree with TRBD1. This CDR3 region has 15 residues. Trimming cost V 5 bases and J 5 bases; bases outside gene matches: 10. The germline CDR1 and CDR2 sequences are MDHEN and SYDVKM. This CDR3 is CASSPPGQGRHEQYF. Written as DNA, the CDR3 is TGTGCCAGCAGTCCTCCGGGACAGGGTCGGCACGAGCAGTACTTC.

This clone was seen a single time. The chain employs TRBV5-1 and TRBJ2-6; 9 bases are shared with TRBD1. Trimming took 3 bases from V and 0 from J; bases not matched to a gene: 10. This CDR3 spans 19 amino acids. Germline V gene data show CDR1 as SGHRS and CDR2 as YFSETQ. CDR3 region: CASSYYTGGGSSGANVLTF. CDR3 sequence (DNA): TGCGCCAGCAGCTATTATACAGGGGGCGGAAGCTCTGGGGCCAACGTCCTGACTTTC.